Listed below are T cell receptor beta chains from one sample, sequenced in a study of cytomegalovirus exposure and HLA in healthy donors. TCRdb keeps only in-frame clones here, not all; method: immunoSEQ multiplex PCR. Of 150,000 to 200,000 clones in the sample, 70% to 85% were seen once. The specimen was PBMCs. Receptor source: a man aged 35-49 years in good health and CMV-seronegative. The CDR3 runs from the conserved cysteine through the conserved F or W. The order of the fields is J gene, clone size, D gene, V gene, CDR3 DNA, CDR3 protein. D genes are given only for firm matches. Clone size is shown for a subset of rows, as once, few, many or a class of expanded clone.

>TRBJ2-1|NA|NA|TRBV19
TGTGCCAGTCAGGGCCCGGGAGTAAGCAATGAGCAGTTCTTC
CASQGPGVSNEQFF
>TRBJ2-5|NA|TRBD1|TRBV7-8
TGTGCCAGCAGCAGGGGACAGGGGGCGAGGGAGACCCAGTACTTC
CASSRGQGARETQYF
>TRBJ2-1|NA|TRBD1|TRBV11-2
TGTGCCAGCAGCCTCCGGACAGGGGCCCACAATGAGCAGTTCTTC
CASSLRTGAHNEQFF
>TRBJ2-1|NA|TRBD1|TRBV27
TGTGCCAGCAGTTTATCAGGGACAGGAGTAAACAATGAGCAGTTCTTC
CASSLSGTGVNNEQFF
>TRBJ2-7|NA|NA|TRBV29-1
TGCAGCGTTTGCCAGGCGGGCCTAGACGAGCAGTACTTC
CSVCQAGLDEQYF
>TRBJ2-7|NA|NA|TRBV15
TGTGCCACCAGCAGAGAGCTCTCCTCGGGGAGCGCGTCCTACGAGCAGTACTTC
CATSRELSSGSASYEQYF
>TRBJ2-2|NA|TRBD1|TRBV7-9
TGTTCCAGCAGCTCCTACAGGGGGCAGAACGGAGGACTGTTTTTT
CSSSSYRGQNGGLFF
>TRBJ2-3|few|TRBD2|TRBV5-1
TGCGCCAGCTCCGGGACTAGCGGAGATACGCAGTATTTT
CASSGTSGDTQYF
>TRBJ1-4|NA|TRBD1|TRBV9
TGTGCCAGCAGCGCAGTAGGGACAGGGTCGGAAAAACTGTTTTTT
CASSAVGTGSEKLFF
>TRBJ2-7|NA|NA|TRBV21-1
TGTGCCAGCAGCAAACCAACCTACGAGCAGTACTTC
CASSKPTYEQYF
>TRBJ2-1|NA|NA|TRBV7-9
TGTGCCAGCAGCTTAGAGGTTAGCACCAATGAGCAGTTCTTC
CASSLEVSTNEQFF
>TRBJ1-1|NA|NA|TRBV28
TGTGCCAGCAGTCAGGCAGGGCTTGGCACTGAAGCTTTCTTT
CASSQAGLGTEAFF